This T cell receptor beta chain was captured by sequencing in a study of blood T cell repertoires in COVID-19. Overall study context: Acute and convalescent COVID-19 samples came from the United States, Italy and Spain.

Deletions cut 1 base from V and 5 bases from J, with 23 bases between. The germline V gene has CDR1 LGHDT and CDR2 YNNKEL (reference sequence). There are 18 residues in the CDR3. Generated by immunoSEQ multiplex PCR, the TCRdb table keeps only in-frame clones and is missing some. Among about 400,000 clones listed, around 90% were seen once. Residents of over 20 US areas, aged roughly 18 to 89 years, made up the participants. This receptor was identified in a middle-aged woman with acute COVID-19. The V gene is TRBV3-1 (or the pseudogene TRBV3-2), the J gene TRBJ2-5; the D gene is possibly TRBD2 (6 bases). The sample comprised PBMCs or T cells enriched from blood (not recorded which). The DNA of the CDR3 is TGTGCCAGCAGCCAAGGTTCGGGGGTTGAGAGGAGTGGCGAGACCCAGTACTTC. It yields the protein CASSQGSGVERSGETQYF.